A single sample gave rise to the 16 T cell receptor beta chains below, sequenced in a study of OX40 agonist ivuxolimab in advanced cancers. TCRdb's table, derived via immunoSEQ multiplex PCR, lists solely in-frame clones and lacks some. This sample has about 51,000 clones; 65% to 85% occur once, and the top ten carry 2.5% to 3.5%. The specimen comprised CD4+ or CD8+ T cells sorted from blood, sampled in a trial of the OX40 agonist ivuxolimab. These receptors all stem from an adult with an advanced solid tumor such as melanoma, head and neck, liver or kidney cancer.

The CDR3 loop reads CASRTGESGTEAFF. The CDR3, as DNA: TGTGCCAGCAGGACAGGGGAGTCGGGCACTGAAGCTTTCTTT. J is TRBJ1-1 and V is TRBV6-1, with 8 positions matching TRBD1. V dropped 6 bases and J dropped 4; count of bases not matched to a gene: 7. The CDR3 totals 14 residues. CDR1 is MNHNS, CDR2 SASEGT, per germline.

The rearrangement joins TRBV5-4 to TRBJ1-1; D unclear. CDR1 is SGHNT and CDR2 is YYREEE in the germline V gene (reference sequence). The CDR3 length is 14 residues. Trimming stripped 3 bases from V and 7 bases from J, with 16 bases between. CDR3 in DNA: TGTGCCAGCAGCTCCGGAGGCACAAGCGTTGAAGCTTTCTTT. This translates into CASSSGGTSVEAFF.

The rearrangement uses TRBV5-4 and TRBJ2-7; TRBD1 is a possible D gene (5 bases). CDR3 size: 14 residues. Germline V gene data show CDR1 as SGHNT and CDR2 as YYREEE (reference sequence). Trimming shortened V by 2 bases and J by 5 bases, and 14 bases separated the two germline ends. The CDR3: CASSFGPTDHEQYF. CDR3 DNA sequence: TGTGCCAGCAGCTTTGGGCCGACAGACCACGAGCAGTACTTC.

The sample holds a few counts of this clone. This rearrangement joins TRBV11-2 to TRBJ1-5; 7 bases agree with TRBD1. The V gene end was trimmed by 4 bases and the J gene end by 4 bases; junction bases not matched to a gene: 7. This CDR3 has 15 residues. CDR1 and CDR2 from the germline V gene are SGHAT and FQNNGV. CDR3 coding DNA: TGTGCCAGCAGCTCCGGGGGGGACAGTAATCAGCCCCAGCATTTT. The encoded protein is CASSSGGDSNQPQHF.

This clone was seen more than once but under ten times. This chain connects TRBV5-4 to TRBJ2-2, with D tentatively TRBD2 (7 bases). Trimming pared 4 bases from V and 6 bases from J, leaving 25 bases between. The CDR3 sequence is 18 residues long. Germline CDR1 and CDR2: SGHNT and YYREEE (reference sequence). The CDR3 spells CASSLGTSGGPGPGELFF. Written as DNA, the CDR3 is TGTGCCAGCAGCCTAGGAACTTCCGGGGGGCCGGGGCCCGGGGAGCTGTTTTTT.

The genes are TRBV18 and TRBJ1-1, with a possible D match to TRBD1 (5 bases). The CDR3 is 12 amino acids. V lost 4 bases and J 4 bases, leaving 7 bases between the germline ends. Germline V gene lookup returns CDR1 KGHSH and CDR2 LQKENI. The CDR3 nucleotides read TGTGCCAGCTCACATGGGGGCACTGAAGCTTTCTTT. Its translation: CASSHGGTEAFF.

The CDR3 DNA sequence: TGCGCCAGCAGCGGCGGGACAGCCAACACTGAAGCTTTCTTT. It yields the protein CASSGGTANTEAFF. V is TRBV5-1 and J is TRBJ1-1; 7 nucleotides align to TRBD1. The germline CDR1 and CDR2 sequences are SGHRS and YFSETQ. J gave up 2 bases and V 4 bases, and 5 bases lay outside the gene matches. The CDR3 totals 14 residues.

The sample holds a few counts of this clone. CDR3 in DNA: TGTGCCAGCAGTGATGTGGCGAACTCACCCCTCCACTTT. It yields the protein CASSDVANSPLHF. The chain joins TRBV6-1 to TRBJ1-6; D gene ambiguous. V was cut by 3 bases and J by 10 bases, with 10 bases left in between. The germline V gene has CDR1 MNHNS and CDR2 SASEGT. The CDR3 totals 13 residues.

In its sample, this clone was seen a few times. As DNA, the CDR3 is TGTGCCAGCAGTGAGACAGGGCCTTCTTATTCAGCCCAGCATTTT. Residues: CASSETGPSYSAQHF. The chain recombines TRBV2 with TRBJ1-5; TRBD1 aligns across 7 bases. This CDR3 comprises 15 residues. V gave up 3 bases and J gave up 11 bases; unmatched junction bases: 13. CDR1 and CDR2 from the germline V gene are SNHLY and FYNNEI.

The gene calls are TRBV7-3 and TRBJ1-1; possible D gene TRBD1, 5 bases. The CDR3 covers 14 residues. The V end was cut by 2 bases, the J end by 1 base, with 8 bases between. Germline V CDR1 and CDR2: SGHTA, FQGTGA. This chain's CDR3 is CASSLEGPNTEAFF. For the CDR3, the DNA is TGTGCCAGCAGCTTAGAGGGGCCGAACACTGAAGCTTTCTTT. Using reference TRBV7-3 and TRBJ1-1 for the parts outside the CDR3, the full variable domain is GAGVSQTPSNKVTEKGKYVELRCDPISGHTALYWYRQSLGQGPEFLIYFQGTGAADDSGLPNDRFFAVRPEGSVSTLKIQRTERGDSAVYLCASSLEGPNTEAFFGQGTRLTVV.

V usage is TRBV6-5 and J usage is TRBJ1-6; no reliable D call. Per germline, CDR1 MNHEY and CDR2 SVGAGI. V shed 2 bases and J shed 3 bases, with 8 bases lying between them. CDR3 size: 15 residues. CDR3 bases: TGTGCCAGCAGTTACGGTCAGAACTATAATTCACCCCTCCACTTT. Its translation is CASSYGQNYNSPLHF.

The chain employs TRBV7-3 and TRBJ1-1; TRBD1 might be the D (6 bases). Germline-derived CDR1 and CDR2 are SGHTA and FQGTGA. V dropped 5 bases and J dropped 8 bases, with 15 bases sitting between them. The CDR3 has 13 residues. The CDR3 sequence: CASSPRPTGEAFF. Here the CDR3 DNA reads TGTGCCAGCAGCCCCCGACCGACAGGCGAAGCTTTCTTT. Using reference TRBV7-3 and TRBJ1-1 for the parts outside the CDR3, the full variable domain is GAGVSQTPSNKVTEKGKYVELRCDPISGHTALYWYRQSLGQGPEFLIYFQGTGAADDSGLPNDRFFAVRPEGSVSTLKIQRTERGDSAVYLCASSPRPTGEAFFGQGTRLTVV.

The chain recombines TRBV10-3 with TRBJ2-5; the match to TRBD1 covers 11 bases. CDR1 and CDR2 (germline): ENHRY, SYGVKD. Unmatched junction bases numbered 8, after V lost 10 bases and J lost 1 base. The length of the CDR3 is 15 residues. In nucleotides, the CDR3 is TGTGCCACCCGGTCGGGGACAGGGGGCCAAGAGACCCAGTACTTC. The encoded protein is CATRSGTGGQETQYF.

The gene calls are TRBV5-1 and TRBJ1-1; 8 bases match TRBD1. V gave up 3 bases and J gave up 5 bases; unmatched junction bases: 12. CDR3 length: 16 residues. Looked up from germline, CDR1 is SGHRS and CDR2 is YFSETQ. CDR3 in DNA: TGCGCCAGCAGCTCTTACGCAGGGGGCGCCTTTACTGAAGCTTTCTTT. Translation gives CASSSYAGGAFTEAFF.

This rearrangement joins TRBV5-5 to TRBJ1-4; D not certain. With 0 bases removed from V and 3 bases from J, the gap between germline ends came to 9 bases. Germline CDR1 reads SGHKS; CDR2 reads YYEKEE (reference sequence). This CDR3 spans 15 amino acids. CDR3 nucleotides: TGTGCCAGCAGCTTGGGAGGGCAACCTAATGAAAAACTGTTTTTT. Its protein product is CASSLGGQPNEKLFF.

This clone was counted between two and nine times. Here the CDR3 reads CASTTDRGDEAFF. In DNA, the CDR3 is TGTGCCAGCACCACGGACAGGGGGGATGAAGCTTTCTTT. The genes are TRBV11-3 and TRBJ1-1; 10 bases line up with TRBD1. CDR1 and CDR2 from the germline V gene are SGHNT and YENEEA. The CDR3 runs to 13 residues. V shed 7 bases and J 7 bases; nucleotides not matched to a gene: 6.